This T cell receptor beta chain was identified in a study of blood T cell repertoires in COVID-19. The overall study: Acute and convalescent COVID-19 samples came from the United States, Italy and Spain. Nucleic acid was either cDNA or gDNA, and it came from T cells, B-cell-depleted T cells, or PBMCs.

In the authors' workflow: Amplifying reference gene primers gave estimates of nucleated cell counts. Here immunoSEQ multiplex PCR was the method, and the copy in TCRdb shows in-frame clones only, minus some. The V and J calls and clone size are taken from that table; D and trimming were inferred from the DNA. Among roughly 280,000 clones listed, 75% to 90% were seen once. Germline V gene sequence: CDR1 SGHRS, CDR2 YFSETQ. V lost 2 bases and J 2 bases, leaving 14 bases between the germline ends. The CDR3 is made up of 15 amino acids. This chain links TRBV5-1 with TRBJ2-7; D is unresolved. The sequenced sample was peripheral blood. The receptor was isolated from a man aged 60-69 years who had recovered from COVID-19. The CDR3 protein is CASSLVSGYTYEQYF. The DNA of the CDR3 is TGCGCCAGCAGCTTAGTCTCCGGGTATACCTACGAGCAGTACTTC.